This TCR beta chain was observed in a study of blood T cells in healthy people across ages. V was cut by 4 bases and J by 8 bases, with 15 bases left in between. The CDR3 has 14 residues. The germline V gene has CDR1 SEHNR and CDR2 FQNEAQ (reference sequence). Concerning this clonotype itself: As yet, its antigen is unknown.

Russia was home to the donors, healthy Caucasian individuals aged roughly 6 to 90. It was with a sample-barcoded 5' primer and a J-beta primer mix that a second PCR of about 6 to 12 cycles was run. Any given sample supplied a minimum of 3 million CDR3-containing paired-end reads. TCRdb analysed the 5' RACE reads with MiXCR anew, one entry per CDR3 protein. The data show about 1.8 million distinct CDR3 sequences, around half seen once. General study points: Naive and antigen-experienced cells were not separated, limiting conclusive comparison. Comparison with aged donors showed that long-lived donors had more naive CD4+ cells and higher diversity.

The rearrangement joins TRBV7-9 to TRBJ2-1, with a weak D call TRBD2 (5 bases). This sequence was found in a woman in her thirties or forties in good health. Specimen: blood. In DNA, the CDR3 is TGTGCCAGCAGCTCCCCGGCCCTACTAGATGAGCAGTTCTTC. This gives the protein CASSSPALLDEQFF.